The 26 T cell receptor beta chains listed next were all sequenced from one sample in a study of shared clonotypes between healthy human individuals. Measured with immunoSEQ multiplex PCR; TCRdb has only the in-frame clones, and not every one. The table lists under 2.5 million clones, around 92% of them singletons. Specimen: naive CD4+ T cells from PBMCs. The sample's subset: CD45RA+ positively selected. These receptors all stem from a man between 18 and 35 years old in good health. Some clones in this sample may be carry-over from other donors' samples.

The gene calls are TRBV5-8 and TRBJ1-4, with D maybe TRBD1 (5 bases). The length of the CDR3 is 15 residues. V was pared by 7 bases and J by 0 bases, with 13 bases between. Germline V CDR1 and CDR2: SGHTS, YDEGEE. The CDR3 reads CASGRGIATNEKLFF. DNA for the CDR3: TGTGCCAGCGGTCGGGGGATTGCAACTAATGAAAAACTGTTTTTT.

The CDR3 sequence is CASTLTSGRAWEQFF. In DNA, the CDR3 is TGTGCCAGCACCCTTACTAGCGGGAGGGCCTGGGAGCAGTTCTTC. This chain connects TRBV6-6 to TRBJ2-1; 13 nucleotides match TRBD2. The junction had 10 bases not matched to a gene; V was cut back by 7 bases and J by 10 bases. Germline V gene lookup returns CDR1 MNHNY and CDR2 SVGAGI (reference sequence). The CDR3 consists of 15 residues.

The V gene is TRBV19, the J gene TRBJ1-2; a possible D gene is TRBD1 (5 bases). Germline CDR1 is LNHDA and CDR2 is SQIVND (reference sequence). The CDR3 consists of 13 residues. V lost 4 bases and J 8 bases, leaving 14 bases between the germline ends. The CDR3 region is CASSREGQRGYTF. The DNA for the CDR3 is TGTGCCAGTAGTAGGGAGGGGCAACGAGGCTACACCTTC.

The V gene is TRBV2, the J gene TRBJ1-4, with unresolved D. Germline V CDR1 and CDR2: SNHLY, FYNNEI. V was shortened by 7 bases and J by 5 bases, with 8 bases between the two germline ends. The CDR3 contains 12 residues. Written as DNA, the CDR3 is TGTGCCAGCACGCAGGACAATGAAAAACTGTTTTTT. This sequence encodes CASTQDNEKLFF. Drawing the rest from reference TRBV2 and TRBJ1-4, the complete variable domain is EPEVTQTPSHQVTQMGQEVILRCVPISNHLYFYWYRQILGQKVEFLVSFYNNEISEKSEIFDDQFSVERPDGSNFTLKIRSTKLEDSAMYFCASTQDNEKLFFGSGTQLSVL.

The rearrangement links TRBV15 to TRBJ2-1, with D maybe TRBD1 (5 bases). In germline, CDR1 is LNHNV, CDR2 YYDKDF (reference sequence). V shed 6 bases and J shed 4 bases, with 13 bases lying between them. CDR3 length equals 14 residues. CDR3 sequence reads: CATRTQGSYNEQFF. The CDR3 nucleotides are TGTGCCACCAGAACCCAGGGTTCGTACAATGAGCAGTTCTTC.

This chain uses TRBV5-6 with TRBJ2-7, with D unresolved. Germline V gene sequence: CDR1 SGHDT, CDR2 YYEEEE. The V and J ends lost 0 bases and 0 bases respectively, with 19 bases between them. The CDR3 has 18 residues. CDR3 sequence reads: CASSLDGTWRQSSYEQYF. The DNA for the CDR3 is TGTGCCAGCAGCTTGGACGGTACGTGGCGCCAGAGCTCCTACGAGCAGTACTTC. The full variable domain, in which reference TRBV5-6 and TRBJ2-7 provide the parts outside the CDR3, is DAGVTQSPTHLIKTRGQQVTLRCSPKSGHDTVSWYQQALGQGPQFIFQYYEEEERQRGNFPDRFSGHQFPNYSSELNVNALLLGDSALYLCASSLDGTWRQSSYEQYFGPGTRLTVT.

The CDR3 DNA sequence: TGCGCCAGCAGCTTGTTGGCCACAGGGGATCTTGAAGCTTTCTTT. It specifies CASSLLATGDLEAFF. The chain joins TRBV5-1 to TRBJ1-1; 7 bases map to TRBD1. There are 15 residues in the CDR3. Germline trimming cut 1 base from V and 7 bases from J; bases unmatched to any gene: 10. Germline CDR1 and CDR2: SGHRS and YFSETQ.

This clone was observed a few times. Other DNA sequences within the sample encode an identical CDR3. V is TRBV28 and J is TRBJ1-1; D uncertain. V gave up 2 bases and J gave up 2 bases, with 3 bases separating them. This CDR3 region has 12 residues. Germline V gives CDR1 MDHEN, CDR2 SYDVKM. The CDR3 spells CASSLINTEAFF. Written as DNA, the CDR3 is TGTGCCAGCAGTTTAATAAACACTGAAGCTTTCTTT.

CDR3 residues: CASSNPGTGGIEPQHF. The CDR3 DNA sequence: TGCGCCAGCAGCAATCCCGGGACAGGGGGGATAGAGCCCCAGCATTTT. This chain joins TRBV4-1 and TRBJ1-5; 11 positions match TRBD1. The CDR3 is 16 amino acids. Germline trimming cut 5 bases from V and 8 bases from J; bases unmatched to any gene: 11. Germline-derived CDR1 and CDR2 are MGHRA and YSYEKL.

This chain links TRBV7-2 with TRBJ1-1; 7 bases match TRBD1. Germline V gene lookup returns CDR1 SGHTA and CDR2 FQGNSA. The trim removed 5 bases at V and 4 bases at J, leaving 7 bases unmatched. The CDR3 runs 14 residues. The CDR3, as DNA: TGTGCCAGCAGCCCGCACAGGGGAACCACTGAAGCTTTCTTT. It yields the protein CASSPHRGTTEAFF.

V gene TRBV7-2 combines with J gene TRBJ2-3, with 7 bases that match TRBD2. The CDR3 length is 16 residues. CDR1 is SGHTA, CDR2 FQGNSA, per germline. With V trimmed by 2 bases and J by 3 bases, 8 bases remained unmatched. The DNA of the CDR3 is TGTGCCAGCAGCTTATTAGGCGGGAGTCCTACAGATACGCAGTATTTT. Translating it yields CASSLLGGSPTDTQYF.

The chain uses TRBV6-5 and TRBJ2-1, with a tentative D call TRBD1 (5 bases). Trimming took off 4 bases at V and 9 bases at J, with 10 bases between the two ends. Germline CDR1 reads MNHEY; CDR2 reads SVGAGI. The length of the CDR3 is 12 residues. The CDR3 nucleotides read TGTGCCAGCAGTTCCAGGGCAAGTGAGCAGTTCTTC. It codes for CASSSRASEQFF.

There are a few counts of this clone. Other DNA sequences in the sample encode the same CDR3. The chain links TRBV27 to TRBJ2-1; D ambiguous. The germline V and J ends were trimmed by 6 bases and 0 bases, with 6 bases remaining between them. This CDR3 spans 13 amino acids. In germline, CDR1 is MNHEY, CDR2 SMNVEV (reference sequence). The CDR3 loop is CASSLSSYNEQFF. The CDR3 nucleotides are TGTGCCAGCAGCCTGAGCTCCTACAATGAGCAGTTCTTC.

The chain combines TRBV25-1 with TRBJ1-6; D gene uncertain. V was trimmed by 4 bases and J by 10 bases, leaving 11 bases between them. This CDR3 is built from 13 residues. Germline V gene data show CDR1 as MGHDK and CDR2 as SYGVNS. This CDR3 reads CASSARPRSPLHF. The CDR3 DNA follows: TGTGCCAGCAGTGCCAGACCTAGATCACCCCTCCACTTT.

V usage is TRBV14 and J usage is TRBJ2-7, with TRBD2 as a possible D gene (6 bases). Trimming stripped 4 bases from V and 7 bases from J, with 17 bases between. Germline V gene lookup returns CDR1 SGHDN and CDR2 FVKESK. The CDR3 consists of 14 residues. The CDR3 region has the DNA TGTGCCAGCAGCCGTACTCCGGGAGTGGGGGAGCAGTACTTC. Amino acids: CASSRTPGVGEQYF.

The gene calls are TRBV30 and TRBJ2-7; 8 nucleotides align to TRBD2. CDR1 and CDR2 (germline): GTSNPN, SVGIG (reference sequence). Trimming at V came to 1 base and at J to 5 bases, leaving 4 bases not matched to a gene. The CDR3 spans 13 residues. CDR3 nucleotide sequence: TGTGCCTGGAGTGGGGTAGCGGGAAACGAGCAGTACTTC. As protein: CAWSGVAGNEQYF.

J is TRBJ1-4 and V is TRBV5-1; D ambiguous. There are 14 residues in the CDR3. The germline CDR1 and CDR2 sequences are SGHRS and YFSETQ. V gave up 5 bases and J gave up 13 bases, with 21 bases separating them. The CDR3 region is CASRPLENSGVLFF. The CDR3 DNA follows: TGCGCCAGCAGGCCACTTGAAAATTCGGGTGTACTGTTTTTT.

In this sample, this clone turned up once. This chain joins TRBV6-6 and TRBJ2-7, with 7 positions matching TRBD1. The CDR3 covers 14 residues. In germline, CDR1 is MNHNY, CDR2 SVGAGI (reference sequence). V gave up 6 bases and J gave up 4 bases; unmatched junction bases: 9. The CDR3: CASRTTGVRYEQYF. The CDR3 DNA follows: TGTGCCAGCAGGACTACAGGGGTCAGGTACGAGCAGTACTTC.

This chain connects TRBV7-2 to TRBJ1-4; D is uncertain. Trimming took 2 bases from V and 0 from J, leaving 10 bases between them. The CDR3 runs to 16 residues. CDR1 is SGHTA, CDR2 FQGNSA, per germline. Written as DNA, the CDR3 is TGTGCCAGCAGCTTAAGGTCCCGGGCAACTAATGAAAAACTGTTTTTT. Translating gives CASSLRSRATNEKLFF.

The chain uses TRBV19 and TRBJ2-2; 9 bases are shared with TRBD1. V trimming: 7 bases; J trimming: 5 bases; junction bases outside the gene matches: 5. There are 14 residues in the CDR3. From germline, CDR1 is LNHDA and CDR2 SQIVND (reference sequence). The CDR3 nucleotides are TGTGCCAGTAAACGGGACAGGGCGACCGGGGAGCTGTTTTTT. Amino acid sequence: CASKRDRATGELFF.

In regard to this clone: Other DNA variants within this sample encode the same CDR3. The V call is TRBV6-5, the J call TRBJ2-5; unclear D gene. The V gene lost 5 bases and the J gene lost 5 bases, with 6 bases spanning the gap. From germline, CDR1 is MNHEY and CDR2 SVGAGI. This CDR3 is 11 amino acids long. As DNA, the CDR3 is TGTGCCAGCAGTAGCCGGGAGACCCAGTACTTC. Protein sequence: CASSSRETQYF.

The chain recombines TRBV6-5 with TRBJ2-5; D gene uncertain. With 0 bases removed from V and 0 bases from J, the gap between germline ends came to 5 bases. This CDR3 comprises 14 residues. Germline V gives CDR1 MNHEY, CDR2 SVGAGI. CDR3 bases: TGTGCCAGCAGTTACTCCCAGAACCAAGAGACCCAGTACTTC. Translated, it gives CASSYSQNQETQYF.

The CDR3 is CASSLGFPDTQYF. CDR3 nucleotides: TGTGCCAGCAGCTTGGGCTTTCCAGATACGCAGTATTTT. The chain uses TRBV5-5 and TRBJ2-3; D call uncertain. Between the trimmed V and J ends, which lost 0 bases and 4 bases, there was a span of 6 bases. Germline V gene data show CDR1 as SGHKS and CDR2 as YYEKEE (reference sequence). The CDR3 loop spans 13 amino acids.

V and J are TRBV5-1 and TRBJ2-1, with D perhaps matching TRBD2 (6 bases). The CDR3 is made up of 15 amino acids. Germline CDR1 and CDR2: SGHRS and YFSETQ. The V end lost 0 bases, the J end lost 5 bases, and 12 bases lay between the germline ends. CDR3 amino acids: CASSLELADNNEQFF. DNA for the CDR3: TGCGCCAGCAGCTTGGAACTAGCAGACAACAATGAGCAGTTCTTC. Combining the CDR3 with reference TRBV5-1 and TRBJ2-1 gives the whole variable domain KAGVTQTPRYLIKTRGQQVTLSCSPISGHRSVSWYQQTPGQGLQFLFEYFSETQRNKGNFPGRFSGRQFSNSRSEMNVSTLELGDSALYLCASSLELADNNEQFFGPGTRLTVL.

Worth noting for this clone: This same CDR3 is encoded by further DNA sequences in the sample. The rearrangement uses TRBV15 and TRBJ1-1; D not certain. The V gene's germline CDR1 is LNHNV and CDR2 YYDKDF (reference sequence). Trimming left V 1 base short and J 0 bases short, with 3 bases between. The CDR3 is 13 amino acids. DNA for the CDR3: TGTGCCACCAGCAGAGGGGTGAACACTGAAGCTTTCTTT. Residues: CATSRGVNTEAFF.

The rearrangement joins TRBV4-2 to TRBJ2-1; 9 nucleotides align to TRBD2. CDR3 length: 16 residues. With 1 base clipped from V and 10 bases from J, the junction kept 11 bases outside the gene matches. Germline V gives CDR1 LGHNA, CDR2 YNFKEQ. Here the CDR3 DNA reads TGTGCCAGCAGCCAAGTCAGGGCTAGCGGGATCAGCGAGCAGTTCTTC. This sequence encodes CASSQVRASGISEQFF.